These 8 T cell receptor beta chains share one sample of origin, sequenced in a study of long-term antiretroviral therapy in people with HIV. The assay, immunoSEQ v3.0, was run at survey level. Some clones are missing from TCRdb's copy, which holds only in-frame ones; the method was immunoSEQ multiplex PCR. The sample gives about 15,000 clones, about 80% of which show up once; roughly 15% is in the top ten. The sample in question was unsorted PBMCs, obtained 1.5 years before starting antiretroviral therapy. The source of these receptors is a woman aged 45-60 years with HIV.

The chain combines TRBV14 with TRBJ2-5; the D is unclear. The CDR3 totals 12 residues. The ends were cut back, 2 bases at V and 5 bases at J, with 6 bases in the middle. Germline-derived CDR1 and CDR2 are SGHDN and FVKESK. CDR3 sequence reads: CASSQIPETQYF. The CDR3 DNA is TGTGCCAGCAGCCAAATCCCGGAGACCCAGTACTTC.

This clone is categorized as large. The rearrangement links TRBV5-5 to TRBJ2-5, with TRBD1 matching 11 bases. Trimming removed 6 bases from V and 5 bases from J; junction bases left unmatched: 9. This CDR3 region has 15 residues. In germline, CDR1 is SGHKS, CDR2 YYEKEE (reference sequence). The CDR3 here is CASTTGTGGLETQYF. The DNA for the CDR3 is TGTGCCAGCACCACCGGGACAGGGGGTTTGGAGACCCAGTACTTC.

This chain links TRBV30 with TRBJ1-4; possible D gene TRBD1, 5 bases. CDR3 length: 15 amino acids. Trimming shortened V by 7 bases and J by 3 bases, and 18 bases separated the two germline ends. CDR1 is GTSNPN, CDR2 SVGIG, per germline (reference sequence). The CDR3 protein is CAFNPGLGANEKLFF. The CDR3 DNA sequence: TGTGCCTTTAATCCAGGGTTGGGGGCTAATGAAAAACTGTTTTTT.

V and J are TRBV9 and TRBJ1-2; no reliable D call. CDR1 SGDLS and CDR2 YYNGEE come from the germline V gene. Trimming pared 0 bases from V and 1 base from J, leaving 10 bases between. The CDR3 runs to 15 residues. CDR3 nucleotides: TGTGCCAGCAGCGTAGGTCTGTATGATAACTATGGCTACACCTTC. It translates to CASSVGLYDNYGYTF.

V is TRBV30 and J is TRBJ1-1; no clear D gene. V lost 0 bases and J 0 bases, leaving 11 bases between the germline ends. Germline V CDR1 and CDR2: GTSNPN, SVGIG (reference sequence). The CDR3 covers 15 residues. The CDR3 coding sequence is TGTGCCTGGAGTGTCCTCTCCTCCCTGAACACTGAAGCTTTCTTT. It specifies CAWSVLSSLNTEAFF.

In this sample, this clone is medium-sized. The chain carries TRBV30 and TRBJ1-4; 7 bases are shared with TRBD1. With V trimmed by 1 base and J by 5 bases, 4 bases remained unmatched. Looked up from germline, CDR1 is GTSNPN and CDR2 is SVGIG (reference sequence). This CDR3 is built from 14 residues. The CDR3 bases are TGTGCCTGGAGTGAGGGGACAGCAAATGAAAAACTGTTTTTT. Translated: CAWSEGTANEKLFF.

This chain connects TRBV5-8 to TRBJ2-7, with D possibly matching TRBD1 (6 bases). The V gene's germline CDR1 is SGHTS and CDR2 YDEGEE. V was cut by 1 base and J by 2 bases, with 10 bases left in between. This CDR3 has 14 amino acids. The CDR3 region has the DNA TGTGCCAGCAGCTTGAGTAGGACAGCCTACGAGCAGTACGTC. It codes for CASSLSRTAYEQYV.

In its sample, this clone was seen once. V and J are TRBV5-4 and TRBJ2-7; the D gene could be TRBD1 or TRBD2 (6 bases each). CDR1 SGHNT and CDR2 YYREEE come from the germline V gene (reference sequence). The CDR3 has 15 amino acids. The V end lost 1 base, the J end lost 2 bases, and 13 bases lay between the germline ends. CDR3 loop: CASSLMGGAPYEQYF. For the CDR3, the DNA is TGTGCCAGCAGCTTGATGGGGGGCGCTCCCTACGAGCAGTACTTC.